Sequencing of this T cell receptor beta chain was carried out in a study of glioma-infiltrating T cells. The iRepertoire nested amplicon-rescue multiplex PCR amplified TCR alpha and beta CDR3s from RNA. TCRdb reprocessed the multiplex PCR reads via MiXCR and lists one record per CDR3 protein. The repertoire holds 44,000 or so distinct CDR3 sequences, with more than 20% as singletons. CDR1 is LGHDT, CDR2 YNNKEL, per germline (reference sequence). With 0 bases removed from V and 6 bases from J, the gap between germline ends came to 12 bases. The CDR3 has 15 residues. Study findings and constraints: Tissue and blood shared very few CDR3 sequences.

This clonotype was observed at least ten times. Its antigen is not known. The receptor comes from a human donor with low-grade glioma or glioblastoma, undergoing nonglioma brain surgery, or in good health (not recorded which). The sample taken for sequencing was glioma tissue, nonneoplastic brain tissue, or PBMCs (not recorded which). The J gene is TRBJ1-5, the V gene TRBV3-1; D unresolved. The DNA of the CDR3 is TGTGCCAGCAGCCAAGATTTTCAGGCCGGTCAGCCCCAGCATTTT. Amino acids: CASSQDFQAGQPQHF.